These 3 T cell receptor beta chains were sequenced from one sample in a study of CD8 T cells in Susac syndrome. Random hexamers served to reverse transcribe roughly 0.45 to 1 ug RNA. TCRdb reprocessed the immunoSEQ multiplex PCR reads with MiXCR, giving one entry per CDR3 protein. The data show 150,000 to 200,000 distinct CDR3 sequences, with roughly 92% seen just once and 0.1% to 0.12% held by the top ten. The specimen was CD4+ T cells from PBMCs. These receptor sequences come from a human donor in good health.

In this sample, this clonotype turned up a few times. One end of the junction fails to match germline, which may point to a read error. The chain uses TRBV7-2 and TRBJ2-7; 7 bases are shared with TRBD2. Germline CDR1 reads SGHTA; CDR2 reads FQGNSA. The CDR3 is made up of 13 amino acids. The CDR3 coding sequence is TGTGCCAGCAGTTTAGGGAGGGGATACGAGCAGTACTTC. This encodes CASSLGRGYEQYF.

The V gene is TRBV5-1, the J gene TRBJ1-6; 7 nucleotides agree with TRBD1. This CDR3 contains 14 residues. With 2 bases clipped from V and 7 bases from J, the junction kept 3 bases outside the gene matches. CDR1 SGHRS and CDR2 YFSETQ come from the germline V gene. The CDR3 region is CASSFPGQNSPLHF. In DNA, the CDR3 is TGCGCCAGCAGCTTTCCGGGACAGAATTCACCCCTCCACTTT.

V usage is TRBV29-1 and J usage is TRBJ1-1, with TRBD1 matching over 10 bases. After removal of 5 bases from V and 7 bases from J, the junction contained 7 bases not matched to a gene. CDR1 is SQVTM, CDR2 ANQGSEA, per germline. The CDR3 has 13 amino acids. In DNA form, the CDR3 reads TGCAGCGTTAGGACAGGGGGGACCCTTGAAGCTTTCTTT. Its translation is CSVRTGGTLEAFF.